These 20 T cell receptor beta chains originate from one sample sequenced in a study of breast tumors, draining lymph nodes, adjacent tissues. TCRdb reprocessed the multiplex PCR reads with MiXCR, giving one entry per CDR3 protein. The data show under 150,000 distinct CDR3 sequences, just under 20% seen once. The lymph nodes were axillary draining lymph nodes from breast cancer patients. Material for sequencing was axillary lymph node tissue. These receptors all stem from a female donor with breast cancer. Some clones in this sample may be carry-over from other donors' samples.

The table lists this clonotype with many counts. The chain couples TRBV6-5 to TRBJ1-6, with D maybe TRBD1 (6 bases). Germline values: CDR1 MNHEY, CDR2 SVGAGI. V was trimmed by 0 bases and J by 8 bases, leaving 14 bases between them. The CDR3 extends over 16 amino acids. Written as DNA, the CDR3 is TGTGCCAGCAGTTACTCTTGGCAGGGGTTTGATTCACCCCTCCACTTT. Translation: CASSYSWQGFDSPLHF.

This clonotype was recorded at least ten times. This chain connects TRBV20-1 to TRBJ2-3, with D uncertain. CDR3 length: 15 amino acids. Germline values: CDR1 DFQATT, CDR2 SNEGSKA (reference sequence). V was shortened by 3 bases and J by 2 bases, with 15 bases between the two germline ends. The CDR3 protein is CSARAPRSFTDTQYF. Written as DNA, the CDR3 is TGCAGTGCTAGGGCTCCTAGGAGCTTCACAGATACGCAGTATTTT.

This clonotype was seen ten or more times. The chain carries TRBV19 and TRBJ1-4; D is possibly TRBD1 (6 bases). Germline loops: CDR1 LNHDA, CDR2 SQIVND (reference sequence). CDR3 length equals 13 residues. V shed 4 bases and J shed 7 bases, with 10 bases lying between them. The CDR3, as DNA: TGTGCCAGTAGTAGGGGGCCAGGTGAAAAACTGTTTTTT. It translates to CASSRGPGEKLFF.

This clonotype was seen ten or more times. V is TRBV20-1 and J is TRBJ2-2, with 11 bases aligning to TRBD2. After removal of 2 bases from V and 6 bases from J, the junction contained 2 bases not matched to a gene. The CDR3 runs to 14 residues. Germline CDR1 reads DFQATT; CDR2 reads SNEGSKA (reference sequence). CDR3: CSARTSGSAGELFF. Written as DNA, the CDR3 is TGCAGTGCTAGAACTAGCGGGAGCGCCGGGGAGCTGTTTTTT.

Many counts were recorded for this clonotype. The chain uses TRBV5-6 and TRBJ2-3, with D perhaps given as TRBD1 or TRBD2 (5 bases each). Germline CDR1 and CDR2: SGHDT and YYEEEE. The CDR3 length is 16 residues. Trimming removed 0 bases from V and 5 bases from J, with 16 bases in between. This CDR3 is CASSLAGEGWGDTQYF. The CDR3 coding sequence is TGTGCCAGCAGCTTGGCCGGTGAGGGGTGGGGAGATACGCAGTATTTT.

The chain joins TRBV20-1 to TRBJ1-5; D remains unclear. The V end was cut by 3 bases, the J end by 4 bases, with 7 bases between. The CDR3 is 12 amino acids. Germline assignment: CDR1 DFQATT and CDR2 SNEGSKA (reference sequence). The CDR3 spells CSASRQNQPQHF. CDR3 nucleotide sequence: TGCAGTGCTAGCAGACAAAATCAGCCCCAGCATTTT.

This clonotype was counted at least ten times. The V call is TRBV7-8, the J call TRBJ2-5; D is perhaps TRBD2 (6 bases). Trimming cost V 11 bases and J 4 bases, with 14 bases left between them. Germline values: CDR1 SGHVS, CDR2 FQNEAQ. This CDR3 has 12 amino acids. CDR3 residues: CAWGGGLETQYF. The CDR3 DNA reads TGTGCCTGGGGCGGAGGGCTAGAGACCCAGTACTTC.

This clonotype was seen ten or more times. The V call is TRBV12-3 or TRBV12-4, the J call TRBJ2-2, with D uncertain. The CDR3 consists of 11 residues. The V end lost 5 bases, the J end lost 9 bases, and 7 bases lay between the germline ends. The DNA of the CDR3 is TGTGCCAGCAGTCTAAGTCGGGAGCTGTTTTTT. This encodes CASSLSRELFF.

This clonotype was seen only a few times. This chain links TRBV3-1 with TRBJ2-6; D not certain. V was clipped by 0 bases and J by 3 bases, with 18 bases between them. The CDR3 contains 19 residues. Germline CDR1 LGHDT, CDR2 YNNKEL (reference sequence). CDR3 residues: CASSQDPRYSVLGANVLTF. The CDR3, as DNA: TGTGCCAGCAGCCAAGATCCCCGGTACTCAGTACTTGGGGCCAACGTCCTGACTTTC. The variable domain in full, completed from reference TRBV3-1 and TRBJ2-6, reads DTAVSQTPKYLVTQMGNDKSIKCEQNLGHDTMYWYKQDSKKFLKIMFSYNNKELIINETVPNRFSPKSPDKAHLNLHINSLELGDSAVYFCASSQDPRYSVLGANVLTFGAGSRLTVL.

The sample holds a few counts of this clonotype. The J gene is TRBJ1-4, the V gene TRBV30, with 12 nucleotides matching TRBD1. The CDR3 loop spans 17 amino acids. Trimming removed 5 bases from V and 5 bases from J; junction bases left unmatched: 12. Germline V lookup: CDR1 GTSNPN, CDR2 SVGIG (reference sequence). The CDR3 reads CAWGPGQGAPINEKLFF. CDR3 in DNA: TGTGCCTGGGGACCGGGACAGGGGGCCCCAATAAATGAAAAACTGTTTTTT.

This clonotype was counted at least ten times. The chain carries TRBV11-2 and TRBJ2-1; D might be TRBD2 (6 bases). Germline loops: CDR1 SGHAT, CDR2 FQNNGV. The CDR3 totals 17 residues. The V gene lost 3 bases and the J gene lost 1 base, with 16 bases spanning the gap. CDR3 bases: TGTGCCAGCAGCTTGTTTCGGGGGTTAAGTTCCTACAATGAGCAGTTCTTC. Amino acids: CASSLFRGLSSYNEQFF. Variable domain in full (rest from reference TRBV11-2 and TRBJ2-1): EAGVAQSPRYKIIEKRQSVAFWCNPISGHATLYWYQQILGQGPKLLIQFQNNGVVDDSQLPKDRFSAERLKGVDSTLKIQPAKLEDSAVYLCASSLFRGLSSYNEQFFGPGTRLTVL.

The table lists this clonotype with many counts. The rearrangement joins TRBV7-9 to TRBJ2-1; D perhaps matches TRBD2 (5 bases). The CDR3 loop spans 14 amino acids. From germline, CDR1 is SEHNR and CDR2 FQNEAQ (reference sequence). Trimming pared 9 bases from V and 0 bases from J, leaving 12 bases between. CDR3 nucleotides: TGTGCCAGTAGGAAAGACTACTCCTACAATGAGCAGTTCTTC. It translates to CASRKDYSYNEQFF.

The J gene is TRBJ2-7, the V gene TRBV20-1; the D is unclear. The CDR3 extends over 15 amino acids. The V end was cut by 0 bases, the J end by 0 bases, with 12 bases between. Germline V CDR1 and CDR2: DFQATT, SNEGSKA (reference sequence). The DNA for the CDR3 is TGCAGTGCTAGAGATCTGAGTCATAGCTCCTACGAGCAGTACTTC. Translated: CSARDLSHSSYEQYF.

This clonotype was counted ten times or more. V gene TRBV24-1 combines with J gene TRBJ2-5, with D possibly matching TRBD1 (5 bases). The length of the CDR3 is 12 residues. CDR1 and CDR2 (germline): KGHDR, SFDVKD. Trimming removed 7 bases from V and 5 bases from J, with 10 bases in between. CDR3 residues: CATRGEGETQYF. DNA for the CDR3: TGTGCCACCAGAGGGGAAGGGGAGACCCAGTACTTC.

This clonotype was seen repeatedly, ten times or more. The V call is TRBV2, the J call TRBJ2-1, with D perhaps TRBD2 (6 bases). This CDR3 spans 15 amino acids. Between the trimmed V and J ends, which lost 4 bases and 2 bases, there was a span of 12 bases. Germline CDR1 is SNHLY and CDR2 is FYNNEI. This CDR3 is CASSVGGVTYNEQFF. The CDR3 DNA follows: TGTGCCAGCAGTGTAGGAGGGGTCACCTACAATGAGCAGTTCTTC.

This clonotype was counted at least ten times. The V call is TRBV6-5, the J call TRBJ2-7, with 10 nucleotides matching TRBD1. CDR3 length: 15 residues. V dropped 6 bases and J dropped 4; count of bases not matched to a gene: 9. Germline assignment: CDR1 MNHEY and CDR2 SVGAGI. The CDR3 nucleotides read TGTGCCAGCAGGACCGGGACAGGGGTCGCGTACGAGCAGTACTTC. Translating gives CASRTGTGVAYEQYF.

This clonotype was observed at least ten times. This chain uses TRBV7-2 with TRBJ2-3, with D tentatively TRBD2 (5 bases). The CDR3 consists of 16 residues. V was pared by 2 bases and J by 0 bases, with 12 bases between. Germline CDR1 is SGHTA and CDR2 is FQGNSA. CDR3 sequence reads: CASSLTSGLSTDTQYF. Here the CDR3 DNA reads TGTGCCAGCAGCTTAACAAGCGGACTTAGCACAGATACGCAGTATTTT.

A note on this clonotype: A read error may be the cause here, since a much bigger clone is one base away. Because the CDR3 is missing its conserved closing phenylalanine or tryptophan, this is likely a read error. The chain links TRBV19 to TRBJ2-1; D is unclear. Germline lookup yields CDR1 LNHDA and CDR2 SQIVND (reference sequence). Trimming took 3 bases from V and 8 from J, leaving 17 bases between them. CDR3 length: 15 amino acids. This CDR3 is CASSIRREGRHEQFV. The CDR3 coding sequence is TGTGCCAGTAGTATCCGCCGCGAAGGTAGGCATGAGCAGTTCGTC.

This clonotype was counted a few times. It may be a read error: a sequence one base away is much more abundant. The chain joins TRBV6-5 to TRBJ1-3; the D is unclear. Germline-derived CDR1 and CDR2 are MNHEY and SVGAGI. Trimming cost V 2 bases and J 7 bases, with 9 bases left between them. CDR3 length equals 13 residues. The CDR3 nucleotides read TGTGCCAGCAGTTACGGTACCAGGAACACCATATATTTT. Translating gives CASSYGTRNTIYF.

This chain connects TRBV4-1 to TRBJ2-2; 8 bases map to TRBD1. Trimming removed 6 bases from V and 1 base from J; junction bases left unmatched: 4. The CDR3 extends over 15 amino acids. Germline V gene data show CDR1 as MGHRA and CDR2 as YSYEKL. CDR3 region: CASRRGQGNTGELFF. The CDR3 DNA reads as TGCGCCAGCAGGCGCGGACAGGGGAACACCGGGGAGCTGTTTTTT.